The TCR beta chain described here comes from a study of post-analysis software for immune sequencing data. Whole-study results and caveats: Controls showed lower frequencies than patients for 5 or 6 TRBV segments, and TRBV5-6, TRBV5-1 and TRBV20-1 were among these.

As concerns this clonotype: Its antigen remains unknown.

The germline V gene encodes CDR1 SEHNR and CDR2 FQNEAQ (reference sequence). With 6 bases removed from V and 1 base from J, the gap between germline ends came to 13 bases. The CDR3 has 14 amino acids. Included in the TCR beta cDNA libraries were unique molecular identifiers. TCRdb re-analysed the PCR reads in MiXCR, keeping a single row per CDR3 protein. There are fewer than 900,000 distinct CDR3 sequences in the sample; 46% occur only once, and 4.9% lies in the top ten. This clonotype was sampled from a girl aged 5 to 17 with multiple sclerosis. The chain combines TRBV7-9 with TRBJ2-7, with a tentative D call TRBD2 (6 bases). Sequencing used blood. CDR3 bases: TGTGCCAGCAGTGGAGGCGGGGTATCCTACGAGCAGTACTTC. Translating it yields CASSGGGVSYEQYF.